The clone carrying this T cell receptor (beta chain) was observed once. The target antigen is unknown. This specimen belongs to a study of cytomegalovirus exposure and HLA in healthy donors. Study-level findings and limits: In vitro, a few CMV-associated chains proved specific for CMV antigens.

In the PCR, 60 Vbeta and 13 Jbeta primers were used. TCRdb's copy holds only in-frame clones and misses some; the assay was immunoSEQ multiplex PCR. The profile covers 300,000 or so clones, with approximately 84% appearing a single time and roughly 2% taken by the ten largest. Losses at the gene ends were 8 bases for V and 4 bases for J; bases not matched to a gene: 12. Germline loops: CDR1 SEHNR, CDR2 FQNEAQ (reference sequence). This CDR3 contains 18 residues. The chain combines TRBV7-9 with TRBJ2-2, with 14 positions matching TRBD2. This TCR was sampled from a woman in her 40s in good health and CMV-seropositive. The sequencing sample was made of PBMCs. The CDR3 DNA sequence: TGTGCCAGCCGCGACGTGGGACTAGCGGGAGACGTCACCGGGGAGCTGTTTTTT. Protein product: CASRDVGLAGDVTGELFF.